These T cell receptor beta chains were read from a single sample in a study of T cell changes during pregnancy in multiple sclerosis. The table came from immunoSEQ multiplex PCR; TCRdb's copy has only in-frame clones and leaves some out. The sample holds tens of thousands of clones, around 90% seen once. The sequencing here drew on CD4+ T cells from peripheral blood mononuclear cells, taken before pregnancy. The receptors shown here come from a female donor with multiple sclerosis, enrolled in a pregnancy study. CDR3s include the opening cysteine and the closing phenylalanine or tryptophan. The D gene is left open where the match is weak. Part of the rows lack a size; the others show once, few, many or a class for expanded clones.

CDR3 DNA,CDR3 protein,J gene,D gene,CDR3 length,clone size,V gene
TGTGCCAGTAAGATTACAGGGTCCCCTAATGAAAAACTGTTTTTT,CASKITGSPNEKLFF,TRBJ1-4,.,15,.,TRBV19
TGTGCCAGCAGCACAGGGGGTTTGAACACCGGGGAGCTGTTTTTT,CASSTGGLNTGELFF,TRBJ2-2,TRBD1,15,.,TRBV28
TGTGCCAGCTCACCACCCGGACAAGGTTCCTACGAGCAGTACTTC,CASSPPGQGSYEQYF,TRBJ2-7,.,15,.,TRBV18
TGTGCCAGCAGCATGACAGGGCACGAGACCCAGTACTTC,CASSMTGHETQYF,TRBJ2-5,TRBD1,13,.,TRBV7-3
TGCAGTGCCCCTCTAGCGGATACGCAGTATTTT,CSAPLADTQYF,TRBJ2-3,.,11,once,TRBV20-1
TGTGCCAGCAGCGTAGTTGCGGGAGGGCCCTACGAGCAGTACTTC,CASSVVAGGPYEQYF,TRBJ2-7,TRBD2,15,.,TRBV9
TGTGCCAGCAGTGTTACAGGGATGGGGGAAAAACTGTTTTTT,CASSVTGMGEKLFF,TRBJ1-4,.,14,.,TRBV2
TGTGCCAGCAGCGAGAATCAGGGGTCCGGGACTAGTCTTAACAATGAGCAGTTCTTC,CASSENQGSGTSLNNEQFF,TRBJ2-1,TRBD2,19,.,TRBV9
TGTGCCAGCAGTTCCCACGGGGGCGGGAGAGGTAATGAGCAGTTCTTC,CASSSHGGGRGNEQFF,TRBJ2-1,.,16,.,TRBV6-5
TGTGCCAGCAGCTTAGGTCCCGGGTCTGGCTATGGCTACACCTTC,CASSLGPGSGYGYTF,TRBJ1-2,.,15,.,TRBV7-2
TGTGCCAGCTCCCCTAAAGGACAGGGGCAAAATCAGCCCCAGCATTTT,CASSPKGQGQNQPQHF,TRBJ1-5,TRBD1,16,.,TRBV18
TGTGCCAGCAGTCACTCCGGGACTAGCGGCTCCTACGAGCAGTACTTC,CASSHSGTSGSYEQYF,TRBJ2-7,TRBD2,16,.,TRBV7-6
TGTGCCACCAGCAGAGGTCCTGGCGGGATTAATGAAAAACTGTTTTTT,CATSRGPGGINEKLFF,TRBJ1-4,.,16,.,TRBV15
TGTGCCAGCTCCGCTGGACTAGCTCCGGAGACCCAGTACTTC,CASSAGLAPETQYF,TRBJ2-5,TRBD2,14,.,TRBV18
TGTGCCAGCAGCTCGGACAGGTGGAATGAGCAGTTCTTC,CASSSDRWNEQFF,TRBJ2-1,TRBD1,13,.,TRBV11-1
TGTGCCTGGAGTGGGACAGGGATGCAGCCCCAGCATTTT,CAWSGTGMQPQHF,TRBJ1-5,TRBD1,13,few,TRBV30
TGTGCCAGCAGCCCCGGGACAGTATATCGAAACACCATATATTTT,CASSPGTVYRNTIYF,TRBJ1-3,TRBD1,15,.,TRBV2
TGCGCCAGCAGCACCCTCGGGACATCACTGAACACCGGGGAGCTGTTTTTT,CASSTLGTSLNTGELFF,TRBJ2-2,.,17,.,TRBV5-1
TGTGCCAGCAGCTCTCGGACTAGCGGGGGGTCAGATACGCAGTATTTT,CASSSRTSGGSDTQYF,TRBJ2-3,TRBD2,16,.,TRBV7-8
TGTGCCAGCAGTGACAACAGGGGTATCGAAGCTTTCTTT,CASSDNRGIEAFF,TRBJ1-1,TRBD1,13,.,TRBV2